Listed below are T cell receptor beta chains from one sample, sequenced in a study of T cell responses to AZD1222 COVID-19 vaccine. TCRdb keeps only in-frame clones here, not all; method: immunoSEQ multiplex PCR. In the table there are about 120,000 clones, approximately 85% of which are singletons. The source was peripheral blood, collected on day 0 of AZD1222 vaccination. These TCRs come from an adult in good health. Both conserved end residues are part of each CDR3. The D gene is left open where the match is weak. Size is stated for part of the rows, as once, few or many counts, or as a class when the clone is expanded.

j_call,clone_size,d_call,v_call,cdr3_length,cdr3_nt,cdr3_aa
TRBJ1-2,-,TRBD1,TRBV28,15,TGTGCCAGCATCCCGATGGACAGGGCAGGCTATGGCTACACCTTC,CASIPMDRAGYGYTF
TRBJ2-3,few,-,TRBV27,15,TGTGCCAGCACCCCCCGCCCGGGGGCCACAGATACGCAGTATTTT,CASTPRPGATDTQYF
TRBJ2-7,-,-,TRBV19,15,TGTGCCAGTAGAGGGGGGCCCGGGACCGTCTACGAGCAGTACTTC,CASRGGPGTVYEQYF
TRBJ1-2,-,-,TRBV5-6,15,TGTGCCAGCAGCTTGGTTCAGACTCTGTTAATGGGCTACACCTTC,CASSLVQTLLMGYTF
TRBJ1-4,once,-,TRBV15,16,TGTGCCACCAGCAGAGAGTCGGGAACAACTAATGAAAAACTGTTTTTT,CATSRESGTTNEKLFF
TRBJ1-6,-,-,TRBV6-5,14,TGTGCCAGCAGTTACCGCGACGGCAATTCACCCCTCCACTTT,CASSYRDGNSPLHF
TRBJ1-2,-,TRBD1,TRBV6-6,13,TGTGCCAGCAGTTACGTGGCAGGGGGAGGCTACACCTTC,CASSYVAGGGYTF
TRBJ2-3,once,-,TRBV21-1,11,TGTGCCAGCCCCCGGAGAGATACGCAGTATTTT,CASPRRDTQYF
TRBJ2-2,-,-,TRBV2,12,TGTGCCAGCAGGTCGGACACCGGGGAGCTGTTTTTT,CASRSDTGELFF
TRBJ2-5,once,-,TRBV5-1,16,TGCGCCAGCACCCGCGCCGTGCTTGGTCCCCAAGAGACCCAGTACTTC,CASTRAVLGPQETQYF
TRBJ1-1,-,-,TRBV28,14,TGTGCCAGCAGGCCACATCCTTTGGGAACTGAAGCTTTCTTT,CASRPHPLGTEAFF
TRBJ1-5,-,-,TRBV6-5,13,TGTGCCAGCAGTTACTCAAGGGATCAGCCCCAGCATTTT,CASSYSRDQPQHF
TRBJ2-2,-,-,TRBV30,14,TGTGCCTGGAGTGTCAGGGGCGGGGCCGGGGAGCTGTTTTTT,CAWSVRGGAGELFF
TRBJ1-1,medium-sized,TRBD1,TRBV5-4,12,TGTGCCAGCAGCTTACAGGGGGCTGAAGCTTTCTTT,CASSLQGAEAFF
TRBJ2-7,-,TRBD2,TRBV7-8,13,TGTGCCAGCACCCCGGGAGGGCACGACGAGCAGTACTTC,CASTPGGHDEQYF